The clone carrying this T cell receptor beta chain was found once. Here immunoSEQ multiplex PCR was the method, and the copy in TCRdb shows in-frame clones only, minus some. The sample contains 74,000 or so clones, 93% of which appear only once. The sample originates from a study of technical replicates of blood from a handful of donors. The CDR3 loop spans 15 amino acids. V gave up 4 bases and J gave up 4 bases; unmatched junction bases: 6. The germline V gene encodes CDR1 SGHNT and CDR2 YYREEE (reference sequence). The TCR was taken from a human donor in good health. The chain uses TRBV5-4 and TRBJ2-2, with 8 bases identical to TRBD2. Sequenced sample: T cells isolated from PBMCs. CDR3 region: CASSLLAAATGELFF. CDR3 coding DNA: TGTGCCAGCAGCCTACTAGCGGCGGCCACCGGGGAGCTGTTTTTT.